This T cell receptor beta chain stems from a study of metastatic and nonmetastatic thyroid tumors. Study information: Repertoire data that came from the blood and tumor or nodule tissue of malignant and benign thyroid patients were compared.

Authors' processing steps: For papillary thyroid cancer, a distant-metastasis classifier was constructed from CDR3 differences observed across clinicopathological groups. TCRdb re-clonotyped the PCR reads through MiXCR. TCRdb, not the original authors, processed these V and J calls. Seen here are roughly 14,000 clones, 23% observed once, and the top ten hold 12%. Germline V CDR1 and CDR2: LGHNA, YNFKEQ. The CDR3 spans 15 residues. Trimming cost V 4 bases and J 0 bases; bases outside gene matches: 3. All patients reached thyroid surgery having received no treatment beforehand. Comment on this clone: The target antigen is unknown.

Points from the study as a whole: Relative to benign nodules, malignant thyroid tumors were reportedly characterized by significantly elevated TCR beta diversity in blood and tumor.

Sequences were obtained from tumor tissue. The clonotype was recovered from a female donor with papillary thyroid cancer or a benign thyroid nodule (not recorded which). Some clones in this sample may be carry-over from other donors' samples. This chain connects TRBV4-2 to TRBJ1-3, with 7 bases identical to TRBD1. CDR3 amino acids: CASSRRGDSGNTIYF. The CDR3 nucleotides are TGTGCCAGCAGCCGCAGGGGGGACTCTGGAAACACCATATATTTT.